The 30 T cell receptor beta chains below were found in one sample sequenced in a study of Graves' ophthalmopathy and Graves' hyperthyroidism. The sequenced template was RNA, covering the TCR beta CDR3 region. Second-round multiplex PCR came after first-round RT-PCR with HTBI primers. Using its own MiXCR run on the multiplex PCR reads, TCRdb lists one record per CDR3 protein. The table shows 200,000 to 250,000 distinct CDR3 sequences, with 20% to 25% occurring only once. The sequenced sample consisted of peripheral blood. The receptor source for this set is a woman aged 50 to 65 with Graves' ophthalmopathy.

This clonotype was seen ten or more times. Here the CDR3 DNA reads TGCGCCAGCAGCGCCCCTAACAGGCCCCAGCATTTT. Its protein is CASSAPNRPQHF. The V gene is TRBV5-1, the J gene TRBJ1-5; D unresolved. The CDR3 has 12 amino acids. V was pared by 4 bases and J by 9 bases, with 11 bases between. Germline CDR1 is SGHRS and CDR2 is YFSETQ.

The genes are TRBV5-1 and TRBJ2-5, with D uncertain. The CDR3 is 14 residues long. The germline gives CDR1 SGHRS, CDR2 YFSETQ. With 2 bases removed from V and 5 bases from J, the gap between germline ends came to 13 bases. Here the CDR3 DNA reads TGCGCCAGCAGCTTAATGCCCGGTGGGGAGACCCAGTACTTC. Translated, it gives CASSLMPGGETQYF.

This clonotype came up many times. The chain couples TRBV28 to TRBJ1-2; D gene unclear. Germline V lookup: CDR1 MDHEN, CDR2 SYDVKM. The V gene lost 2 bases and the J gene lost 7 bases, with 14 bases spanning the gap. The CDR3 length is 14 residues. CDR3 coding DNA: TGTGCCAGCAGTTTACATTTCAATAGGGTTGGCTACACCTTC. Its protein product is CASSLHFNRVGYTF.

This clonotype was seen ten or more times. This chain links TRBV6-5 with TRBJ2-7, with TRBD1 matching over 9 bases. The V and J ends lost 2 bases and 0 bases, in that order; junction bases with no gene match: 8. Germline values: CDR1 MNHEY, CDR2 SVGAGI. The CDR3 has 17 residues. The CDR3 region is CASSYPYNRGPSYEQYF. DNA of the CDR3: TGTGCCAGCAGTTACCCCTACAACAGGGGGCCCTCCTACGAGCAGTACTTC.

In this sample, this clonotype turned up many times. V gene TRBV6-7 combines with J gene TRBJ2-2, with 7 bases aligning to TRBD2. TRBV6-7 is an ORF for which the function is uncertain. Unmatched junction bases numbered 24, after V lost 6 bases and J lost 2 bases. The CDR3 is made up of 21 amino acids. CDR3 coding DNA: TGTGCCAGCAGCGTCCTCCCTAGGGTCGGAAGCGGGACCCTTAACACCGGGGAGCTGTTTTTT. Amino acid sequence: CASSVLPRVGSGTLNTGELFF.

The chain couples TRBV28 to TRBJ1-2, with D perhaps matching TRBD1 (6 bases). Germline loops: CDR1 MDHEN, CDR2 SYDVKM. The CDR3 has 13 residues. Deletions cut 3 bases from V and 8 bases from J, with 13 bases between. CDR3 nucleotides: TGTGCCAGCAGTTTTCAGACAGGTATAGGCTACACCTTC. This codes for CASSFQTGIGYTF.

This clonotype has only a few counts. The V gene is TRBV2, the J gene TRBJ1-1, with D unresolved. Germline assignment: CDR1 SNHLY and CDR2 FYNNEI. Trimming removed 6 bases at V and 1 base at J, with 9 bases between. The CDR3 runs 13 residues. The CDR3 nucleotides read TGTGCCAGCAGATCTCAGGAGAACACTGAAGCTTTCTTT. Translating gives CASRSQENTEAFF.

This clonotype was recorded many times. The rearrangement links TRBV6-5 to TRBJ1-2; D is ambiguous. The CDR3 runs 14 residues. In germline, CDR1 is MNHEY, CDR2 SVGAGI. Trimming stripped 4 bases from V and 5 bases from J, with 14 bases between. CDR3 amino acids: CASSFNPTGYGYTF. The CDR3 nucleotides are TGTGCCAGCAGTTTCAACCCAACGGGGTATGGCTACACCTTC.

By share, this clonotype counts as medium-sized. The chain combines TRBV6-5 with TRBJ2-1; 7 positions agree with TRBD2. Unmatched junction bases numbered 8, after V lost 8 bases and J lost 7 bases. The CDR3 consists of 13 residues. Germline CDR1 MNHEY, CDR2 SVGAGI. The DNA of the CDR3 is TGTGCCAGCGCGGCGGGAGAGGAAAATGAGCAGTTCTTC. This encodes CASAAGEENEQFF.

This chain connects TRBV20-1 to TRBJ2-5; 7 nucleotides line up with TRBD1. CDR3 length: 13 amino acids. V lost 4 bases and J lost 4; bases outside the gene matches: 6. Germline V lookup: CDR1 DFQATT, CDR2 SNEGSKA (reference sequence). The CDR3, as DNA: TGCAGTGCTAAAAGACAGGGCCCAGAGACCCAGTACTTC. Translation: CSAKRQGPETQYF.

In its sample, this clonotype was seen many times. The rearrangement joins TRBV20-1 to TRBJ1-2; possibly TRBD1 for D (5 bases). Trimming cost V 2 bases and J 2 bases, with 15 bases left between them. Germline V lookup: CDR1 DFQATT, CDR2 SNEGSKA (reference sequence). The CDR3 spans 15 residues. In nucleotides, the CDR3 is TGCAGTGCTAGAAAGGGGCGGGCAGGGAACTATGGCTACACCTTC. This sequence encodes CSARKGRAGNYGYTF.

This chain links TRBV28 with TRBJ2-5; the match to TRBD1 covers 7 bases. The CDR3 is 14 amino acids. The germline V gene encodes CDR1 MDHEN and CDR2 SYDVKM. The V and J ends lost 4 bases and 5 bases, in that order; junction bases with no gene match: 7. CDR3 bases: TGTGCCAGCAGTTCGCACAGGGGAACTGAGACCCAGTACTTC. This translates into CASSSHRGTETQYF. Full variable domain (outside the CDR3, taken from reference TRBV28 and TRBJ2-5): DVKVTQSSRYLVKRTGEKVFLECVQDMDHENMFWYRQDPGLGLRLIYFSYDVKMKEKGDIPEGYSVSREKKERFSLILESASTNQTSMYLCASSSHRGTETQYFGPGTRLLVL.

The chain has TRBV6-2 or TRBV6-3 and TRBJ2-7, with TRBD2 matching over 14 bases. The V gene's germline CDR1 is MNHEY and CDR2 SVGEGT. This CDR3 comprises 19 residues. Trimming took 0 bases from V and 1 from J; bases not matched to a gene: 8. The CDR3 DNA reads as TGTGCCAGCAGTTACTCGGGGGGGACTAGCGGGAGATTGTCCTACGAGCAGTACTTC. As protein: CASSYSGGTSGRLSYEQYF.

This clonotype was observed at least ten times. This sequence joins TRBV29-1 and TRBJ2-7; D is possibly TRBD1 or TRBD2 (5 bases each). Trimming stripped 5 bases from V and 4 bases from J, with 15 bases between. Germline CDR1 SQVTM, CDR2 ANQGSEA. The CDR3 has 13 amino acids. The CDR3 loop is CSVQDGTKYEQYF. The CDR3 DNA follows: TGCAGCGTTCAGGACGGGACCAAGTACGAGCAGTACTTC.

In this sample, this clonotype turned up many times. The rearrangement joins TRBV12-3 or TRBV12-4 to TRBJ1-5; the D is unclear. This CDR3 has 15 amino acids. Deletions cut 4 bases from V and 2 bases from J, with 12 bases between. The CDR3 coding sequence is TGTGCCAGCAGTTCCTTGGGGTCTCGCAATCAGCCCCAGCATTTT. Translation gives CASSSLGSRNQPQHF.

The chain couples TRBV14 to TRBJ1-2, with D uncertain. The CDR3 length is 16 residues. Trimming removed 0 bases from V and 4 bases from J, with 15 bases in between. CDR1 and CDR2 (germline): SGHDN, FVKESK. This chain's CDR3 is CASSQEQWQAGYGYTF. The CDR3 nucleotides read TGTGCCAGCAGCCAAGAGCAGTGGCAGGCGGGCTATGGCTACACCTTC. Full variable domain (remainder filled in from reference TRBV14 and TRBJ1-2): EAGVTQFPSHSVIEKGQTVTLRCDPISGHDNLYWYRRVMGKEIKFLLHFVKESKQDESGMPNNRFLAERTGGTYSTLKVQPAELEDSGVYFCASSQEQWQAGYGYTFGSGTRLTVV.

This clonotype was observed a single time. CDR3 sequence (DNA): TGTGCCAGCAGTATACTAGCGGGGGGCCGTCGGGAGCAGTACTTC. It encodes CASSILAGGRREQYF. This chain links TRBV27 with TRBJ2-7, with TRBD2 matching over 12 bases. Germline V gene sequence: CDR1 MNHEY, CDR2 SMNVEV (reference sequence). The ends lost 5 bases at V and 7 bases at J; junction bases unmatched: 9. The CDR3 is 15 amino acids.

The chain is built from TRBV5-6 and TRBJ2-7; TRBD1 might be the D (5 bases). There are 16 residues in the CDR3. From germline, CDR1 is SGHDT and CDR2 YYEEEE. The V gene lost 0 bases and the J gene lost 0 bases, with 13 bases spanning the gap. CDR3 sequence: CASSLVGQTSSYEQYF. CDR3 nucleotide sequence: TGTGCCAGCAGCTTGGTAGGACAAACTTCCTCCTACGAGCAGTACTTC.

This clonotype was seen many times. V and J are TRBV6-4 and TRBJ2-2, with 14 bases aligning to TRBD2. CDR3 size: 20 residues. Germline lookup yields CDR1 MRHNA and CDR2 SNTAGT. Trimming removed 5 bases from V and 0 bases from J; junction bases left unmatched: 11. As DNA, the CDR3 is TGTGCCAGCAGTAGACTAGCGGGAGGGCCTAAAACTCCGAACACCGGGGAGCTGTTTTTT. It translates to CASSRLAGGPKTPNTGELFF.

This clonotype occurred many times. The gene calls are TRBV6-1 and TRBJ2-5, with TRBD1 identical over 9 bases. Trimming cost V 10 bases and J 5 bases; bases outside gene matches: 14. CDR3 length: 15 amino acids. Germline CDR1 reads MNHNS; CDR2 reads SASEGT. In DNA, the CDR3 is TGTGCCACCCTCACAGGGGGCGCTAGGGGGGAGACCCAGTACTTC. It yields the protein CATLTGGARGETQYF.

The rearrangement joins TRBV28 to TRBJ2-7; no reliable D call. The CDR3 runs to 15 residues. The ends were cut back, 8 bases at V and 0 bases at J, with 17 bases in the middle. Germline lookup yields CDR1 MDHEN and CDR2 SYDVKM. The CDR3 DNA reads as TGTGCCAGCGGGCCTGAGCCAGCGAGCTCCTACGAGCAGTACTTC. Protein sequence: CASGPEPASSYEQYF.

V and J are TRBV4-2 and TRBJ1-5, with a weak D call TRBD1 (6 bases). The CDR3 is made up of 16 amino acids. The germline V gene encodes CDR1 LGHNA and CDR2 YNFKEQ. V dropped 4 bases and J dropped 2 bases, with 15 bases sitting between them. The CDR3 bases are TGTGCCAGCAGCCCCGTTTACAGGGATGGCAATCAGCCCCAGCATTTT. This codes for CASSPVYRDGNQPQHF.

CDR3 loop: CASSLTGHEAFF. The CDR3 nucleotides are TGTGCCAGCAGTTTAACGGGACATGAAGCTTTCTTT. J is TRBJ1-1 and V is TRBV28, with a possible D match to TRBD1 (6 bases). Germline V gene data show CDR1 as MDHEN and CDR2 as SYDVKM. The CDR3 loop spans 12 amino acids. Trimming took off 2 bases at V and 7 bases at J, with 8 bases between the two ends.

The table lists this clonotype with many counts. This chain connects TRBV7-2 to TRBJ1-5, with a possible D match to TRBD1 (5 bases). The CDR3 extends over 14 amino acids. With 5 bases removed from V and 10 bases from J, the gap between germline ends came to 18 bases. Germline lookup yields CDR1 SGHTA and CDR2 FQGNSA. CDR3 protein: CASSPGGGAKPQHF. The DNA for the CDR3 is TGTGCCAGCAGCCCAGGTGGGGGTGCGAAACCCCAGCATTTT.

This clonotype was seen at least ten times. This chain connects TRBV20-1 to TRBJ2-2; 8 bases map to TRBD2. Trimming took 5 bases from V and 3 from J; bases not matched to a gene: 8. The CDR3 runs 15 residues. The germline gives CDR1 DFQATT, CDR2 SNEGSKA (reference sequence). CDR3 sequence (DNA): TGCAGTGCTCAATTCGGGACTAGATACACCGGGGAGCTGTTTTTT. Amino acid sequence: CSAQFGTRYTGELFF.

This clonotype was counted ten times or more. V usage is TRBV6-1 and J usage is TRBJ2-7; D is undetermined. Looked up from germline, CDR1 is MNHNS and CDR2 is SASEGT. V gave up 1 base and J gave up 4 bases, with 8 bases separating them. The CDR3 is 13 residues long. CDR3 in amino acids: CASSEGGRYEQYF. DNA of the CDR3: TGTGCCAGCAGTGAAGGAGGCAGGTACGAGCAGTACTTC.

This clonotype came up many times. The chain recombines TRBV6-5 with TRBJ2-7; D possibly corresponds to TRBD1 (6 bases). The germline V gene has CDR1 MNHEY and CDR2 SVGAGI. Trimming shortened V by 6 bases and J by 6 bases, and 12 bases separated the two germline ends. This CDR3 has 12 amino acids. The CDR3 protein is CASRLQGREQYF. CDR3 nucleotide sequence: TGTGCCAGCAGATTACAGGGTCGCGAGCAGTACTTC.

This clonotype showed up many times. For the CDR3, the DNA is TGCGCCAGCAGCCCCGGGACAGGGTGGGGAACGGCTGAAGCTTTCTTT. Amino acid sequence: CASSPGTGWGTAEAFF. V and J are TRBV5-1 and TRBJ1-1; 9 nucleotides align to TRBD1. The CDR3 runs 16 residues. CDR1 is SGHRS, CDR2 YFSETQ, per germline. With V trimmed by 4 bases and J by 6 bases, 13 bases remained unmatched. Using reference TRBV5-1 and TRBJ1-1 for the parts outside the CDR3, the full variable domain is KAGVTQTPRYLIKTRGQQVTLSCSPISGHRSVSWYQQTPGQGLQFLFEYFSETQRNKGNFPGRFSGRQFSNSRSEMNVSTLELGDSALYLCASSPGTGWGTAEAFFGQGTRLTVV.

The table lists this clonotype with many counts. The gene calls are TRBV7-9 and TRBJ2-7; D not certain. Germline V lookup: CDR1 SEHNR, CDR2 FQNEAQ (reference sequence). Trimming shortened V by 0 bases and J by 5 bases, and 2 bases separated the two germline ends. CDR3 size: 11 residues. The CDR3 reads CASSLAHEQYF. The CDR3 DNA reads TGTGCCAGCAGCTTAGCGCACGAGCAGTACTTC.

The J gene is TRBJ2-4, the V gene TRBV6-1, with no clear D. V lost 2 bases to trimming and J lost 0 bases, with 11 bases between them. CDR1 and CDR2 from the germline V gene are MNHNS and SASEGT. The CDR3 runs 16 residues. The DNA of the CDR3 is TGTGCCAGCAGTGAACGGCCCACGGGAGCCAAAAACATTCAGTACTTC. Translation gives CASSERPTGAKNIQYF.